This paragraph covers one TCR beta chain sequence. Its antigen remains unidentified. The data were obtained in a study of regulatory T cells in long-lasting Graves disease. After RNA was extracted from PBMCs, the TCR library was made from it. Patients of an endocrinology department in Xi'an, China, were included. TCRdb reanalysed the reads using MiXCR and keeps one entry per CDR3 protein. This sample yields approximately 800 distinct CDR3 sequences, of which roughly 86% are seen a single time; about 26% belongs to the top ten. CDR1 and CDR2 from the germline V gene are SEHNR and FQNEAQ (reference sequence). The CDR3 runs to 14 residues. V was pared by 1 base and J by 0 bases, with 6 bases between. Study-wide results and limits: The number of shared public clonotypes was higher in persistent patients (approximately 2,500) than new patients (about 910). It was peripheral blood alone, not thyroid tissue, that was studied.

The chain couples TRBV7-9 to TRBJ1-2, with D unresolved. Source: peripheral blood mononuclear cells (PBMCs), taken with antithyroid drug treatment, in newly diagnosed or persistent Graves disease (not recorded which). The receptor was isolated from a man aged 35 to 55 with Graves disease. The CDR3 here is CASSLGATNYGYTF. The CDR3 DNA sequence: TGTGCCAGCAGCTTAGGGGCTACTAACTATGGCTACACCTTC.